A selection of T cell receptor beta chains follows, all from one sample in a study of CD8 T cells in ankylosing spondylitis. One entry per CDR3 protein, called by TCRdb with MiXCR from the 5' RACE reads. The sample includes about 140,000 distinct CDR3 sequences, roughly a third of them seen just once. The sample was synovial fluid, either unsorted or a sorted T cell fraction (not recorded which). These receptors all stem from a male donor with ankylosing spondylitis. CDR3s include the opening cysteine and the closing phenylalanine or tryptophan. The D gene is left open where the match is weak. Expanded clones get a size class; other rows say once, few or many, or leave the size out.

V,J,size,D,DNA,CDR3
TRBV20-1,TRBJ2-7,few,TRBD1,TGCAGTGCTAGGCCGACAGGGGGGGGGAGAAGGGAGCAGTACTTC,CSARPTGGGRREQYF
TRBV5-1,TRBJ2-3,few,-,TGCGCCAGCAGCAGGGGACATTCCACCACAGATACGCAGTATTTT,CASSRGHSTTDTQYF
TRBV29-1,TRBJ1-6,-,TRBD1,TGCAGCGGCCGGGACAGTTATAATTCACCCCTCCACTTT,CSGRDSYNSPLHF
TRBV7-8,TRBJ2-3,few,-,TGTGCCAGCTCCTGGGGGCAGTATTTT,CASSWGQYF
TRBV11-2,TRBJ2-3,few,-,TGTGCCAGCAGCTTATCAACTGCAGATACGCAGTATTTT,CASSLSTADTQYF
TRBV29-1,TRBJ2-4,few,-,TGCGGGGGGGGGCGGACTCTAGCCAAAAACATTCAGTACTTC,CGGGRTLAKNIQYF
TRBV11-1,TRBJ2-6,-,-,TGTGCCAGCAGCTCCCGACGACAGGTGAACTCTGGGGCCAACGTCCTGACTTTC,CASSSRRQVNSGANVLTF
TRBV7-2,TRBJ2-3,-,TRBD2,TGTGCCAGCAGCCCAAGCGGGAGGGATGGAGATACGCAGTATTTT,CASSPSGRDGDTQYF
TRBV7-9,TRBJ1-5,-,-,TGTGCCAGCAGCTTCGGTGTGAATCAGCCCCAGCATTTT,CASSFGVNQPQHF
TRBV29-1,TRBJ2-1,few,TRBD1,TGCAGCGTTGACTCGGTGTCAGGGGGTAACAATGAGCAGTTCTTC,CSVDSVSGGNNEQFF
TRBV7-9,TRBJ1-1,-,-,TGTGCCAGCAGCCCCGAGAGTGCCACTGAAGCTTTCTTT,CASSPESATEAFF
TRBV20-1,TRBJ1-1,few,TRBD1,TGCAGTGCTAGAGAGGGACAGGGTCGGACTGAAGCTTTCTTT,CSAREGQGRTEAFF
TRBV27,TRBJ1-4,-,TRBD1,TGTGCCAGCAGTCCTAGGGACAGGCCCAAAGAAAAACTGTTTTTT,CASSPRDRPKEKLFF
TRBV29-1,TRBJ2-7,-,-,TGCAGCGTCCAGGACACGTTCTCTGCCGAGCAGTACTTC,CSVQDTFSAEQYF
TRBV4-2,TRBJ2-2,few,-,TGTGCCAGCAGCCAAGATGGAGTCTATACGAACACCGGGGAGCTGTTTTTT,CASSQDGVYTNTGELFF
TRBV9,TRBJ1-2,-,-,TGTGCCAGCAGCGTTGCAGTACACACCGGCTATGGCTACACCTTC,CASSVAVHTGYGYTF
TRBV5-1,TRBJ1-4,many,-,TGCGCCAGCAGCTTCTCAGGGGATACTGAAAAACTGTTTTTT,CASSFSGDTEKLFF
TRBV5-1,TRBJ1-1,few,-,TGCGCCAGCAGCTTGGGATCCCATAACACTGAAGCTTTCTTT,CASSLGSHNTEAFF
TRBV7-2,TRBJ1-6,few,-,TGTGCCAGCAAACTGACACACTATAATTCACCCCTCCACTTT,CASKLTHYNSPLHF
TRBV4-2,TRBJ1-4,-,-,TGTGCCAGCAGCCAAGTTCAGGACCGCGATGAAAAACTGTTTTTT,CASSQVQDRDEKLFF
TRBV12-3/TRBV12-4,TRBJ2-2,medium-sized,-,TGTGCCAGCAGTTCGGGACATAACACCGGGGAGCTGTTTTTT,CASSSGHNTGELFF
TRBV7-9,TRBJ1-2,-,TRBD1,TGTGCCAGCAGCTTCGGGACAGGGGGCTATGGCTACACCTTC,CASSFGTGGYGYTF
TRBV9,TRBJ2-7,few,-,TGTGCCAGCAGCCCGAAAGTCCCTTCCTACGAGCAGTACTTC,CASSPKVPSYEQYF
TRBV7-2,TRBJ1-2,few,-,TGTGCCAGCAGCTTAGGAATTGGACAGCCCTATGGCTACACCTTC,CASSLGIGQPYGYTF
TRBV6-2/TRBV6-3,TRBJ1-2,many,-,TGTGCCAGCAGTCAAACAGGGAAGAGCCTCTATGGCTACACCTTC,CASSQTGKSLYGYTF
TRBV3-1,TRBJ2-3,few,-,TGTGCCAGCAGCCAAACAGGGAAAGGGGATACGCAGTATTTT,CASSQTGKGDTQYF
TRBV3-1,TRBJ2-3,many,TRBD2,TGTGCCAGCAGCCCCGGACTAGCGGGGGTGGATACGCAGTATTTT,CASSPGLAGVDTQYF
TRBV12-3/TRBV12-4,TRBJ2-7,-,-,TGTGCCAGCAGTCGGGTGGGCGGACAGACCTACGAGCAGTACTTC,CASSRVGGQTYEQYF
TRBV20-1,TRBJ1-1,-,-,TGCAGTGCTAGATTGGGGCCTGAAGCTTTCTTT,CSARLGPEAFF
TRBV6-1,TRBJ2-4,-,-,TGTGCCAGCAGTCGCCAATTGGACAAGAACATTCAGTACTTC,CASSRQLDKNIQYF
TRBV20-1,TRBJ1-2,-,-,TGCAGTGCTAGACCTTATGATAACTATGGCTACACCTTC,CSARPYDNYGYTF
TRBV20-1,TRBJ2-7,-,-,TGCAGTGCTAGCCCTGGTCCGTTCTACGAGCAGTACTTC,CSASPGPFYEQYF
TRBV5-1,TRBJ2-4,few,-,TGCGCCAGCAGCTTGAGTACGGGAGTAGCCAAAAACATTCAGTACTTC,CASSLSTGVAKNIQYF
TRBV5-6,TRBJ2-3,few,-,TGTGCCAGCAGCTTGGTCGGGACAGATACGCAGTATTTT,CASSLVGTDTQYF
TRBV2,TRBJ2-7,few,TRBD2,TGTGCCAGCAGTGGGGGGACTAGCGTAAGCGAGCAGTACTTC,CASSGGTSVSEQYF
TRBV5-1,TRBJ1-1,few,-,TGCGCCAGCAGCCTTACAGCACTGAACACTGAAGCTTTCTTT,CASSLTALNTEAFF
TRBV12-3/TRBV12-4,TRBJ1-1,many,-,TGTGCCAGCAGTTTGGATGAGAACACTGAAGCTTTCTTT,CASSLDENTEAFF
TRBV7-8,TRBJ1-3,few,-,TGTGCCAGCAGCTTAAAAATGGATTCTGGAAACACCATATATTTT,CASSLKMDSGNTIYF
TRBV20-1,TRBJ2-3,few,-,TGCAGTGCACCAGGAGGGGGAGGGCTCACAGATACGCAGTATTTT,CSAPGGGGLTDTQYF
TRBV7-2,TRBJ2-7,-,TRBD1,TGTGCCAGCAGACTGGACAGGGGAGGTACCGAGCAGTACTTC,CASRLDRGGTEQYF
TRBV7-6,TRBJ2-7,-,-,TGTGCCAGCAGCTTAGCGGCAGGGTTCTACGAGCAGTACTTC,CASSLAAGFYEQYF
TRBV13,TRBJ2-1,-,TRBD2,TGTGCCAGCAGTGCTCCCGGACTAGCGGACGGCAATGAGCAGTTCTTC,CASSAPGLADGNEQFF
TRBV5-1,TRBJ1-6,-,TRBD1,TGCGCCAGCAGCTCCAGTTCCGGGACAGGGGGAAGGACTGGCTTCTATTCACCCCTCCACTTT,CASSSSSGTGGRTGFYSPLHF
TRBV20-1,TRBJ1-2,few,-,TGCAGTGCCCAAGCTCCTTGGGGCTACACCTTC,CSAQAPWGYTF
TRBV7-2,TRBJ2-1,many,-,TGTGCCAGCAGCCCTGACTCTAATGAGCAGTTCTTC,CASSPDSNEQFF
TRBV10-3,TRBJ1-2,-,-,TGTGCCATCAGTGATCCGACAGACTTTAACTATGGCTACACCTTC,CAISDPTDFNYGYTF